One and the same sample provided the 3 T cell receptor beta chains below, sequenced in a study of cytomegalovirus exposure and HLA in healthy donors. The PCR had 60 Vbeta and 13 Jbeta primers. Measured with immunoSEQ multiplex PCR; TCRdb has only the in-frame clones, and not every one. The sample holds 90,000 to 150,000 clones; 77% are singletons and the top ten take around 5.5%. The specimen sequenced was PBMCs. All receptors come from a man younger than 30 in good health and CMV-seropositive.

The J gene is TRBJ1-2, the V gene TRBV6-5; the match to TRBD1 covers 7 bases. Losses at the gene ends were 5 bases for V and 7 bases for J; bases not matched to a gene: 7. This CDR3 is built from 13 residues. Germline CDR1 MNHEY, CDR2 SVGAGI. CDR3 sequence: CASSVTGVLGYTF. In DNA, the CDR3 is TGTGCCAGCAGTGTTACAGGGGTTCTTGGCTACACCTTC.

The chain has TRBV5-1 and TRBJ2-2; maybe TRBD1 (6 bases). The germline gives CDR1 SGHRS, CDR2 YFSETQ. This CDR3 has 15 amino acids. The germline V and J ends were trimmed by 0 bases and 6 bases, with 12 bases remaining between them. The DNA of the CDR3 is TGCGCCAGCAGCTTGGTATTAGAGGGGGCCGGGGAGCTGTTTTTT. Amino acids: CASSLVLEGAGELFF.

The chain joins TRBV6-5 to TRBJ1-1; tentatively, D is TRBD1 (6 bases). Trimming cost V 9 bases and J 6 bases, with 17 bases left between them. The germline gives CDR1 MNHEY, CDR2 SVGAGI. The CDR3 loop spans 13 amino acids. CDR3 loop: CASNLGGGAEAFF. CDR3 coding DNA: TGTGCCAGTAACCTAGGGGGAGGGGCTGAAGCTTTCTTT.